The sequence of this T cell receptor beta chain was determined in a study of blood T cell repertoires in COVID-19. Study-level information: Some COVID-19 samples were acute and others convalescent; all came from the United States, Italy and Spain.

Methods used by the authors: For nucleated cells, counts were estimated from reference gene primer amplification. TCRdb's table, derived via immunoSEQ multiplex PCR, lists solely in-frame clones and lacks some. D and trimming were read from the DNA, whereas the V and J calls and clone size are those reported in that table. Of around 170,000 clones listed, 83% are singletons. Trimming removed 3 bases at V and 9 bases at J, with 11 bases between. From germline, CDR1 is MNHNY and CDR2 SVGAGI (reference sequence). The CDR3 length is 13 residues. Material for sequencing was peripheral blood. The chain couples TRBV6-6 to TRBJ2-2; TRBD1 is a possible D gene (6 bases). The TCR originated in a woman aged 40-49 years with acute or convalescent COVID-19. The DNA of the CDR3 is TGTGCCAGCAGTTATTCACAGGGAAGGGAGCTGTTTTTT. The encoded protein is CASSYSQGRELFF.